Below are 25 T cell receptor beta chains sequenced from a single sample in a study of blood T cell repertoires in COVID-19. The assay was immunoSEQ multiplex PCR, and TCRdb's table has in-frame clones only and misses some. Altogether 150,000 to 200,000 clones are present, approximately 81% being singletons, with the ten largest covering 15% to 20%. What was sequenced was PBMCs or T cells enriched from blood (not recorded which). The source of these receptors is a man aged 55 to 70 who had recovered from COVID-19.

The CDR3 nucleotides are TGTGCCAGCAGCCTACATCAGGGATCTGGGGCCAACGTCCTGACTTTC. This codes for CASSLHQGSGANVLTF. V is TRBV28 and J is TRBJ2-6; D perhaps matches TRBD1 (5 bases). V was cut by 6 bases and J by 1 base, with 13 bases left in between. From germline, CDR1 is MDHEN and CDR2 SYDVKM. The CDR3 length is 16 residues.

The chain joins TRBV9 to TRBJ2-5; possible D gene TRBD1, 7 bases. Trimming left V 4 bases short and J 8 bases short, with 24 bases between. Germline loops: CDR1 SGDLS, CDR2 YYNGEE. The CDR3 consists of 16 residues. Written as DNA, the CDR3 is TGTGCCAGCAGCCCGGGGGACAGCGCCCGCTTTGGTACCCAGTACTTC. It codes for CASSPGDSARFGTQYF.

J is TRBJ1-2 and V is TRBV18, with 7 bases matching TRBD1. The V segment lost 5 bases and the J segment 8 bases; nucleotides outside the gene matches: 8. CDR3 length equals 13 residues. Germline V gives CDR1 KGHSH, CDR2 LQKENI. The CDR3 spells CASSTGQEQGYTF. DNA of the CDR3: TGTGCCAGCTCAACCGGACAGGAGCAAGGCTACACCTTC.

The chain links TRBV18 to TRBJ2-4; 8 nucleotides agree with TRBD2. Germline-derived CDR1 and CDR2 are KGHSH and LQKENI. With V trimmed by 3 bases and J by 5 bases, 6 bases remained unmatched. The CDR3 consists of 15 residues. CDR3 DNA: TGTGCCAGCTCACCCCCGGGGGGGCTCCAAAACATTCAGTACTTC. As protein: CASSPPGGLQNIQYF.

The genes are TRBV2 and TRBJ2-7; tentatively, D is TRBD2 (6 bases). CDR1 and CDR2 from the germline V gene are SNHLY and FYNNEI. The CDR3 consists of 14 residues. Trimming cost V 3 bases and J 3 bases, with 12 bases left between them. The CDR3 region is CASSDRDWDYEQYF. In nucleotides, the CDR3 is TGTGCCAGCAGTGACCGGGACTGGGACTACGAGCAGTACTTC.

This clone was seen a few times. The J gene is TRBJ2-3, the V gene TRBV29-1; tentative D call: TRBD2 (5 bases). Trimming stripped 7 bases from V and 2 bases from J, with 10 bases between. This CDR3 has 12 amino acids. Germline lookup yields CDR1 SQVTM and CDR2 ANQGSEA. The CDR3 coding sequence is TGCAGCGAACTAGACTCCACAGATACGCAGTATTTT. It encodes CSELDSTDTQYF.

This clone was observed a handful of times. Here the CDR3 reads CASSPGGGTYNTEAFF. The CDR3 nucleotides are TGTGCCAGCAGCCCCGGGGGGGGTACATACAACACTGAAGCTTTCTTT. The chain couples TRBV11-3 to TRBJ1-1; D is perhaps TRBD1 (5 bases). The ends were cut back, 5 bases at V and 2 bases at J, with 18 bases in the middle. The CDR3 sequence is 16 residues long. CDR1 is SGHNT, CDR2 YENEEA, per germline.

This chain links TRBV7-2 with TRBJ2-1, with TRBD2 matching over 10 bases. This CDR3 comprises 17 residues. Germline-derived CDR1 and CDR2 are SGHTA and FQGNSA. V shed 3 bases, J shed 6 bases, and the junction held 11 bases outside the gene matches. The CDR3 nucleotides read TGTGCCAGCAGCTTTGACGAGAGCGGGGGGGAACTCAATGAGCAGTTCTTC. It is translated as CASSFDESGGELNEQFF.

This chain joins TRBV19 and TRBJ2-7, with 10 positions matching TRBD1. From germline, CDR1 is LNHDA and CDR2 SQIVND (reference sequence). V gave up 5 bases and J gave up 2 bases; unmatched junction bases: 9. The CDR3 is 16 amino acids. The CDR3 nucleotides are TGTGCCAGTAGTTCCCGACCGGGACAGGGGACCTACGAGCAGTACTTC. Its protein product is CASSSRPGQGTYEQYF. The variable domain in full, completed from reference TRBV19 and TRBJ2-7, reads DGGITQSPKYLFRKEGQNVTLSCEQNLNHDAMYWYRQDPGQGLRLIYYSQIVNDFQKGDIAEGYSVSREKKESFPLTVTSAQKNPTAFYLCASSSRPGQGTYEQYFGPGTRLTVT.

V is TRBV12-3 or TRBV12-4 and J is TRBJ2-2; D gene uncertain. V was pared by 6 bases and J by 7 bases, with 9 bases between. CDR3 length: 12 residues. The CDR3 coding sequence is TGTGCCAGCAGCAAATACGGCGGGGAGCTGTTTTTT. It specifies CASSKYGGELFF.

Only a few counts were recorded for this clone. The CDR3 here is CATRRGAEETQYF. The DNA of the CDR3 is TGTGCCACTCGACGGGGGGCAGAAGAGACCCAGTACTTC. The V and J genes are TRBV6-5 and TRBJ2-5, with D perhaps matching TRBD2 (7 bases). The ends were cut back, 10 bases at V and 3 bases at J, with 15 bases in the middle. Per the germline V gene, CDR1 is MNHEY and CDR2 is SVGAGI. The CDR3 sequence is 13 residues long.

V and J are TRBV5-1 and TRBJ1-6, with 10 bases matching TRBD1. The germline CDR1 and CDR2 sequences are SGHRS and YFSETQ. V lost 4 bases, J lost 6 bases, and 7 bases stayed unmatched. The CDR3 runs 16 residues. CDR3 in DNA: TGCGCCAGCAGCATGGGAGGGACAGGGGTTAATTCACCCCTCCACTTT. Its translation: CASSMGGTGVNSPLHF.

The table lists this clone with a count of one. The chain couples TRBV6-1 to TRBJ2-7, with D perhaps TRBD2 (5 bases). The V end lost 4 bases, the J end lost 4 bases, and 26 bases lay between the germline ends. This CDR3 has 18 amino acids. The V gene's germline CDR1 is MNHNS and CDR2 SASEGT. The CDR3 spells CASSVVARTRSVSYEQYF. CDR3 DNA sequence: TGTGCCAGCAGTGTGGTAGCGCGCACTAGGTCGGTGAGTTACGAGCAGTACTTC.

The CDR3 sequence is CASSLAGTRPSTDTQYF. CDR3 coding DNA: TGCGCCAGCAGCTTGGCCGGGACTAGACCTAGCACAGATACGCAGTATTTT. V and J are TRBV5-1 and TRBJ2-3; 8 nucleotides line up with TRBD2. Trimming cost V 0 bases and J 0 bases; bases outside gene matches: 6. In germline, CDR1 is SGHRS, CDR2 YFSETQ. CDR3 length equals 17 residues.

J is TRBJ2-5 and V is TRBV7-9; 8 bases map to TRBD1. Unmatched junction bases numbered 4, after V lost 5 bases and J lost 2 bases. This CDR3 is 14 amino acids long. Per the germline V gene, CDR1 is SEHNR and CDR2 is FQNEAQ (reference sequence). CDR3 residues: CASSPGQGQETQYF. The DNA for the CDR3 is TGTGCCAGCAGCCCAGGACAGGGACAAGAGACCCAGTACTTC.

The chain recombines TRBV30 with TRBJ2-5; 12 bases line up with TRBD2. CDR1 GTSNPN and CDR2 SVGIG come from the germline V gene (reference sequence). J gave up 4 bases and V 2 bases, and 5 bases lay outside the gene matches. The CDR3 sequence is 15 residues long. The CDR3 is CAWSTGTSGSETQYF. CDR3 nucleotide sequence: TGTGCCTGGAGTACTGGGACTAGCGGGTCAGAGACCCAGTACTTC.

This chain connects TRBV9 to TRBJ2-5; a weak D match, TRBD2 (6 bases). V lost 3 bases, J lost 5 bases, and 17 bases lay in between. This CDR3 comprises 15 residues. Germline CDR1 is SGDLS and CDR2 is YYNGEE. CDR3 coding DNA: TGTGCCAGCAGCGAATCCCCTCGGGGGAAGGAGACCCAGTACTTC. Its protein product is CASSESPRGKETQYF. The full variable domain, completed using reference TRBV9 and TRBJ2-5, is DSGVTQTPKHLITATGQRVTLRCSPRSGDLSVYWYQQSLDQGLQFLIQYYNGEERAKGNILERFSAQQFPDLHSELNLSSLELGDSALYFCASSESPRGKETQYFGPGTRLLVL.

The J gene is TRBJ1-1, the V gene TRBV27; the match to TRBD1 covers 9 bases. Germline V gene lookup returns CDR1 MNHEY and CDR2 SMNVEV (reference sequence). This CDR3 spans 12 amino acids. V trimming: 5 bases; J trimming: 8 bases; junction bases outside the gene matches: 3. CDR3 loop: CASSPGQGEAFF. For the CDR3, the DNA is TGTGCCAGCAGTCCGGGACAGGGAGAAGCTTTCTTT.

On this clone: This specimen includes other DNA sequences encoding the same CDR3. The chain carries TRBV7-2 and TRBJ1-2; a weak D match, TRBD1 (5 bases). The CDR3 has 13 residues. Germline V lookup: CDR1 SGHTA, CDR2 FQGNSA. V was cut by 3 bases and J by 2 bases, with 7 bases left in between. CDR3 in amino acids: CASSLGQNYGYTF. The DNA for the CDR3 is TGTGCCAGCAGCTTGGGGCAGAACTATGGCTACACCTTC.

This chain joins TRBV21-1 and TRBJ2-3; TRBD2 is the table's D call and was not checked against the DNA. TRBV21-1 is flagged as a pseudogene. The CDR3 loop spans 17 amino acids. The CDR3 nucleotides read TGTGCCAGCAGCAAGGAGCCGGGACTAGCGGCAACAGATACGCAGTATTTT. Residues: CASSKEPGLAATDTQYF.

The CDR3 DNA reads TGTGCCAGCAGTTCCTACAGGGGGCTAGGGACTGAAGCTTTCTTT. Residues: CASSSYRGLGTEAFF. This chain connects TRBV28 to TRBJ1-1; 9 bases agree with TRBD1. V trimming: 4 bases; J trimming: 5 bases; junction bases outside the gene matches: 8. CDR3 length: 15 residues. Germline loops: CDR1 MDHEN, CDR2 SYDVKM.

J is TRBJ2-7 and V is TRBV5-4; D gene ambiguous. From germline, CDR1 is SGHNT and CDR2 YYREEE (reference sequence). V shed 0 bases and J shed 6 bases, with 10 bases lying between them. The CDR3 extends over 13 amino acids. This chain's CDR3 is CASSLAPGPEQYF. As DNA, the CDR3 is TGTGCCAGCAGCTTGGCCCCAGGTCCCGAGCAGTACTTC.

This chain uses TRBV3-1 (or the pseudogene TRBV3-2) with TRBJ2-1; 11 bases fit TRBD2. This CDR3 is 18 amino acids long. Per the germline V gene, CDR1 is LGHDT and CDR2 is YNNKEL (reference sequence). With V trimmed by 0 bases and J by 7 bases, 11 bases remained unmatched. CDR3 sequence reads: CASSQEVLAGGPGNEQFF. The CDR3, as DNA: TGTGCCAGCAGCCAAGAGGTATTAGCGGGAGGGCCGGGTAATGAGCAGTTCTTC.

This clone showed up just a few times. V gene TRBV7-8 combines with J gene TRBJ2-2; 10 bases fit TRBD2. The CDR3 sequence is 18 residues long. Unmatched junction bases numbered 8, after V lost 2 bases and J lost 2 bases. CDR1 is SGHVS, CDR2 FQNEAQ, per germline. CDR3 amino acids: CASSLTLAGATNTGELFF. In DNA form, the CDR3 reads TGTGCCAGCAGCTTAACCCTAGCGGGGGCCACTAACACCGGGGAGCTGTTTTTT.

The rearrangement links TRBV28 to TRBJ1-1; tentatively, D is TRBD1 (6 bases). Deletions cut 5 bases from V and 0 bases from J, with 13 bases between. Germline V CDR1 and CDR2: MDHEN, SYDVKM. The CDR3 spans 15 residues. This chain's CDR3 is CASSPDRSLNTEAFF. CDR3 nucleotides: TGTGCCAGCAGTCCCGACAGGTCTTTGAACACTGAAGCTTTCTTT. Full variable domain (missing parts from reference TRBV28 and TRBJ1-1): DVKVTQSSRYLVKRTGEKVFLECVQDMDHENMFWYRQDPGLGLRLIYFSYDVKMKEKGDIPEGYSVSREKKERFSLILESASTNQTSMYLCASSPDRSLNTEAFFGQGTRLTVV.